Below are 8 T cell receptor beta chains sequenced from a single sample in a study of blood T cell repertoires in COVID-19. The table came from immunoSEQ multiplex PCR; TCRdb's copy has only in-frame clones and leaves some out. The repertoire has 350,000 to 400,000 clones, roughly 90% of them found once; the top ten carry around 0.91%. The sequenced sample was PBMCs or T cells enriched from blood (not recorded which). The receptors derive from a woman in her 30s with acute COVID-19.

The J gene is TRBJ2-3, the V gene TRBV14; 7 nucleotides line up with TRBD2. V shed 4 bases and J 1 base; nucleotides not matched to a gene: 8. The CDR3 extends over 16 amino acids. Germline loops: CDR1 SGHDN, CDR2 FVKESK. As DNA, the CDR3 is TGTGCCAGCAGCCTTCTCACGGGGGGTGGCACAGATACGCAGTATTTT. This gives the protein CASSLLTGGGTDTQYF.

V and J are TRBV2 and TRBJ2-7; 8 positions match TRBD1. CDR1 is SNHLY and CDR2 is FYNNEI in the germline V gene. Trimming at V came to 7 bases and at J to 3 bases, leaving 5 bases not matched to a gene. This CDR3 contains 13 residues. The DNA for the CDR3 is TGTGCCAGCACGGACAGGGTGGGCTACGAGCAGTACTTC. As protein: CASTDRVGYEQYF.

The V gene is TRBV7-2, the J gene TRBJ1-1; the match to TRBD1 covers 7 bases. The CDR3 loop spans 13 amino acids. The V segment lost 5 bases and the J segment 4 bases; nucleotides outside the gene matches: 4. CDR1 and CDR2 (germline): SGHTA, FQGNSA. In DNA, the CDR3 is TGTGCCAGCAGCGTACAGGGGACCACTGAAGCTTTCTTT. The encoded protein is CASSVQGTTEAFF.

V usage is TRBV7-2 and J usage is TRBJ2-5; 7 bases line up with TRBD1. The germline V gene has CDR1 SGHTA and CDR2 FQGNSA. The CDR3 extends over 15 amino acids. With 7 bases clipped from V and 4 bases from J, the junction kept 12 bases outside the gene matches. CDR3: CASNRGLSGGETQYF. CDR3 nucleotide sequence: TGTGCCAGCAACCGCGGCCTGTCAGGGGGAGAGACCCAGTACTTC.

V is TRBV6-5 and J is TRBJ1-3; possible D gene TRBD1, 5 bases. V lost 0 bases to trimming and J lost 0 bases, with 6 bases between them. CDR1 is MNHEY and CDR2 is SVGAGI in the germline V gene. CDR3 size: 15 residues. The CDR3 reads CASSYSQGSGNTIYF. CDR3 coding DNA: TGTGCCAGCAGTTACTCGCAGGGCTCTGGAAACACCATATATTTT.

The rearrangement links TRBV7-9 to TRBJ1-4; D is possibly TRBD1 (5 bases). The V and J ends lost 3 bases and 7 bases respectively, with 21 bases between them. The CDR3 consists of 17 residues. CDR1 SEHNR and CDR2 FQNEAQ come from the germline V gene (reference sequence). In DNA form, the CDR3 reads TGTGCCAGCAGCTTGGCAGGGTATTATGGTGTATTTGAAAAACTGTTTTTT. This codes for CASSLAGYYGVFEKLFF.

The rearrangement joins TRBV4-1 to TRBJ2-7, with 9 bases identical to TRBD2. CDR1 is MGHRA, CDR2 YSYEKL, per germline. This CDR3 is 15 amino acids long. Trimming took 5 bases from V and 2 from J; bases not matched to a gene: 7. CDR3 sequence: CASSYIAGGPYEQYF. The CDR3 DNA is TGCGCCAGCAGCTACATCGCGGGGGGGCCCTACGAGCAGTACTTC.

The chain links TRBV20-1 to TRBJ2-3, with D perhaps TRBD1 (6 bases). The CDR3 contains 11 residues. Trimming took off 3 bases at V and 6 bases at J, with 7 bases between the two ends. In germline, CDR1 is DFQATT, CDR2 SNEGSKA (reference sequence). This CDR3 is CSASRGDTQYF. The CDR3 nucleotides are TGCAGTGCTAGTAGGGGGGATACGCAGTATTTT.